The TCR beta chain described here comes from a study of T cell changes during pregnancy in multiple sclerosis. The table came from immunoSEQ multiplex PCR; TCRdb's copy has only in-frame clones and leaves some out. This table has about 93,000 clones, over 80% appearing once. Germline V CDR1 and CDR2: SGHTA, FQGTGA. V was trimmed by 0 bases and J by 4 bases, leaving 9 bases between them. The CDR3 contains 15 residues. This sample comprised peripheral blood, obtained after pregnancy. The rearrangement links TRBV7-3 to TRBJ2-2; unclear D gene. The receptor comes from a female donor with multiple sclerosis, enrolled in a pregnancy study. The CDR3 loop reads CASSLTLGTTGELFF. The CDR3 region has the DNA TGTGCCAGCAGCTTAACGTTGGGCACCACCGGGGAGCTGTTTTTT.